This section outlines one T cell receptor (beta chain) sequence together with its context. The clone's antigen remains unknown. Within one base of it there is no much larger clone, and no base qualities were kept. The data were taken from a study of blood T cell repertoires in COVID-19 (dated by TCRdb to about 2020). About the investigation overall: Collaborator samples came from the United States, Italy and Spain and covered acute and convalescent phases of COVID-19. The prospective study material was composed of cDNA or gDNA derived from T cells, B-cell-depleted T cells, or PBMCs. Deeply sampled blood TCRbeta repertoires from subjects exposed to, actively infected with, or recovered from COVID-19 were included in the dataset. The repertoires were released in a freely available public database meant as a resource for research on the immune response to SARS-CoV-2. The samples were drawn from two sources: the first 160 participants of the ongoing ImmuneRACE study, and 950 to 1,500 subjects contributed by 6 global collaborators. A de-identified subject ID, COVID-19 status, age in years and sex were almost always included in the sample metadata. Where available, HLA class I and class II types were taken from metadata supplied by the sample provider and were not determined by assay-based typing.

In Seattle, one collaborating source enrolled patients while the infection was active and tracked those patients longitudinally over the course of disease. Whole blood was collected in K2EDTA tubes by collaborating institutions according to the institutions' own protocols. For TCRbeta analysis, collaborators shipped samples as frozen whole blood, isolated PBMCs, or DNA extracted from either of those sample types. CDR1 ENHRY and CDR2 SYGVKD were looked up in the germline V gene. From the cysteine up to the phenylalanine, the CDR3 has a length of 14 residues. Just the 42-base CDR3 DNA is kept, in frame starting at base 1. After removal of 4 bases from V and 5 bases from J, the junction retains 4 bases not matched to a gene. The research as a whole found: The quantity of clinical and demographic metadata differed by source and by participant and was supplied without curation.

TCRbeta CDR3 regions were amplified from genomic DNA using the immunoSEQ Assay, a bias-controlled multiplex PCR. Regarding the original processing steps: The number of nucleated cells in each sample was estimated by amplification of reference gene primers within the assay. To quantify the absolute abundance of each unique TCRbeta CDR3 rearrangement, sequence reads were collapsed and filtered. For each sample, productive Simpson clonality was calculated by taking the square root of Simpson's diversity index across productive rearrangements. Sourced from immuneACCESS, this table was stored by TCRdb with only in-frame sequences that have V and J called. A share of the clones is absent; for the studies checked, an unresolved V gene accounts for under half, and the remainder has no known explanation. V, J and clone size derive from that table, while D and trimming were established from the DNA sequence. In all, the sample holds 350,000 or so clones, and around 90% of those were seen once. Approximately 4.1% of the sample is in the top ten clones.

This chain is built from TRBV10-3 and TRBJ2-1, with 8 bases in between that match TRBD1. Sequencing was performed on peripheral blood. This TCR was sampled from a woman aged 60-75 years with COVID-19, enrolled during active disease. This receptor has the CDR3 CAISGTGTNNEQFF. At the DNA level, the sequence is TGTGCCATCAGTGGGACAGGGACCAACAATGAGCAGTTCTTC.